A selection of T cell receptor beta chains follows, all from one sample in a study of patients and donors after allogeneic stem cell transplantation. TCRdb passed the RT-PCR reads through MiXCR, listing each CDR3 protein once. The data contain fewer than 500,000 distinct CDR3 sequences, approximately 16% of them seen just once; the ten biggest clones take up about 7%. Sequencing was carried out using blood, either unsorted or a sorted T cell fraction (not recorded which). All receptors derive from a human donor who was either an allogeneic HSCT recipient or a stem cell or donor lymphocyte infusion donor (not recorded which). It is not recorded whose cells these are; they may come from a transplant donor. CDR3s include the opening cysteine and the closing phenylalanine or tryptophan. A D gene is named only where the DNA matches it firmly. Clone sizes are given selectively: once, few, many, or a class where the clone is expanded.

cdr3_length	j_call	d_call	v_call	clone_size	cdr3_aa	cdr3_nt
14	TRBJ1-5	TRBD1	TRBV6-2/TRBV6-3	.	CASNSRDRAQPQHF	TGTGCCAGCAACTCCCGGGACAGAGCTCAGCCCCAGCATTTT
19	TRBJ2-4	TRBD1	TRBV2	few	CASSEALTGGALGKNIQYF	TGTGCCAGCAGTGAAGCGCTTACAGGGGGCGCTCTGGGCAAAAACATTCAGTACTTC
12	TRBJ2-3	.	TRBV5-6	few	CASSLYGNTQYF	TGTGCCAGCAGCCTCTACGGTAATACGCAGTATTTT
13	TRBJ1-2	TRBD1	TRBV29-1	.	CSVEVGTGYGYTF	TGCAGCGTTGAAGTGGGGACAGGGTATGGCTACACCTTC
15	TRBJ2-4	TRBD2	TRBV13	.	CASSFSGSRINIQYF	TGTGCCAGCAGCTTTAGCGGGAGTAGGATAAACATTCAGTACTTC
15	TRBJ2-2	TRBD2	TRBV2	few	CASRNSGTNTGELFF	TGTGCCAGCAGGAACAGCGGGACCAACACCGGGGAGCTGTTTTTT
12	TRBJ1-4	.	TRBV11-2	.	CASSLVRGKLFF	TGTGCCAGCAGCTTAGTGAGGGGAAAACTGTTTTTT
17	TRBJ2-6	.	TRBV7-3	few	CASVLAGSSSGANVLTF	TGTGCCAGCGTGTTGGCGGGTTCGAGCTCTGGGGCCAACGTCCTGACTTTC
15	TRBJ2-2	.	TRBV7-7	few	CASSHRQSTTGELFF	TGTGCTAGCAGCCACAGACAGAGTACAACCGGGGAGCTGTTTTTT
12	TRBJ2-2	.	TRBV29-1	few	CSGGTGPGELFF	TGCAGCGGCGGTACAGGGCCCGGGGAGCTGTTTTTT
15	TRBJ1-3	.	TRBV6-1	few	CASNPDSDSGNTIYF	TGTGCCAGCAACCCGGACAGTGACTCTGGAAACACCATATATTTT
17	TRBJ2-1	TRBD2	TRBV9	few	CASSVDPSGRAGNEQFF	TGTGCCAGCAGCGTAGATCCTAGCGGGAGGGCGGGAAATGAGCAGTTCTTC
14	TRBJ2-1	.	TRBV4-2	few	CASSQVPGADEQFF	TGTGCCAGCAGCCAAGTCCCAGGCGCAGATGAGCAGTTCTTC
15	TRBJ1-1	TRBD1	TRBV18	many	CASSPRTGMNTEAFF	TGTGCCAGCTCACCCAGGACAGGGATGAACACTGAAGCTTTCTTT
20	TRBJ2-3	TRBD2	TRBV6-4	few	CASSDTFPASGGWNTDTQYF	TGTGCCAGCAGTGACACCTTTCCGGCTAGCGGGGGGTGGAACACAGATACGCAGTATTTT
16	TRBJ2-4	.	TRBV11-2	.	CASSSYKGESKNIQYF	TGTGCCAGCAGCTCTTATAAGGGGGAGTCCAAAAACATTCAGTACTTC
11	TRBJ1-3	TRBD1	TRBV20-1	.	CSAGAGTGVYF	TGCAGTGCTGGGGCCGGGACAGGGGTATATTTT
15	TRBJ2-2	TRBD2	TRBV7-6	.	CASSVLAGGPGELFF	TGTGCCAGCAGCGTACTAGCGGGAGGGCCCGGGGAGCTGTTTTTT
15	TRBJ2-7	TRBD2	TRBV24-1	many	CATSAPSGVSYEQYF	TGTGCCACCAGTGCTCCTAGCGGGGTCTCCTACGAGCAGTACTTC
14	TRBJ2-7	.	TRBV20-1	few	CSISIGGPSYEQYF	TGCAGTATCTCGATTGGGGGGCCCTCCTACGAGCAGTACTTC
14	TRBJ2-5	.	TRBV2	.	CASSLLSRQETQYF	TGTGCCAGCAGTCTCTTGAGTCGGCAAGAGACCCAGTACTTC
12	TRBJ2-7	.	TRBV20-1	many	CSARSVTYEQYF	TGCAGTGCTAGATCTGTGACCTACGAGCAGTACTTC
15	TRBJ2-1	.	TRBV6-1	few	CASSTLGRSYNEQFF	TGTGCCAGCAGTACCCTAGGACGGTCCTACAATGAGCAGTTCTTC
14	TRBJ2-1	TRBD2	TRBV6-1	few	CASSRPSGSHEQFF	TGTGCCAGCAGTCGGCCTAGCGGGAGCCATGAGCAGTTCTTC
11	TRBJ1-1	.	TRBV3-1	many	CASSRQSEAFF	TGTGCCAGCAGCCGACAGTCTGAAGCTTTCTTT
14	TRBJ2-1	.	TRBV20-1	few	CSARVAVSYNEQFF	TGCAGTGCTAGAGTAGCCGTATCCTACAATGAGCAGTTCTTC
14	TRBJ1-2	TRBD1	TRBV5-1	.	CASRGTGGNYGYTF	TGCGCCAGCAGGGGGACAGGGGGAAACTATGGCTACACCTTC
15	TRBJ2-1	.	TRBV11-1	few	CASSSGRSTYNEQFF	TGTGCCAGCAGCTCCGGGAGATCGACCTACAATGAGCAGTTCTTC
15	TRBJ1-2	.	TRBV27	.	CASSFYPEGGQGYTF	TGTGCCAGCAGTTTTTATCCCGAGGGGGGGCAGGGCTACACCTTC
14	TRBJ2-1	TRBD1	TRBV12-3/TRBV12-4	many	CASSPGQTYNEQFF	TGTGCCAGCAGTCCGGGACAGACGTACAATGAGCAGTTCTTC
17	TRBJ2-3	TRBD2	TRBV9	.	CASSVEPSGGAVDTQYF	TGTGCCAGCAGCGTAGAGCCTAGCGGGGGGGCGGTAGATACGCAGTATTTT
14	TRBJ2-1	TRBD2	TRBV4-3	many	CASSRLAGFNEQFF	TGCGCCAGCAGTCGACTAGCGGGGTTCAATGAGCAGTTCTTC
15	TRBJ2-2	.	TRBV7-9	few	CASSLGGQGSGELFF	TGTGCCAGCAGCTTAGGTGGCCAGGGGTCCGGGGAGCTGTTTTTT
16	TRBJ1-1	.	TRBV25-1	.	CASSESPRGGNTEAFF	TGTGCCAGCAGTGAATCCCCCCGCGGAGGGAACACTGAAGCTTTCTTT
15	TRBJ2-1	TRBD1	TRBV6-1	.	CASSRLRDRFNEQFF	TGTGCCAGCAGCCGACTCCGGGACAGGTTTAATGAGCAGTTCTTC
17	TRBJ2-2	TRBD2	TRBV6-1	.	CASNSLSGGAFTGELFF	TGTGCCAGCAATTCGCTTAGCGGGGGGGCCTTCACCGGGGAGCTGTTTTTT
12	TRBJ2-7	.	TRBV5-4	few	CASSPEGTQQYF	TGTGCCAGCAGCCCAGAAGGGACCCAGCAGTACTTC
17	TRBJ2-3	TRBD2	TRBV5-6	many	CASSGPAGGPISDTQYF	TGTGCCAGCAGCGGCCCAGCGGGAGGGCCGATTTCAGATACGCAGTATTTT
20	TRBJ2-3	TRBD2	TRBV12-5	few	CASGSVRALAGTSSTDTQYF	TGTGCTAGTGGTTCTGTTAGGGCGCTAGCGGGAACCTCTAGCACAGATACGCAGTATTTT
15	TRBJ1-3	.	TRBV6-1	.	CAGRGSPDSGNTIYF	TGTGCCGGAAGAGGCTCACCAGACTCTGGAAACACCATATATTTT
13	TRBJ2-7	.	TRBV12-3/TRBV12-4	many	CASRGTVSYEQYF	TGTGCCAGCAGGGGGACGGTTTCCTACGAGCAGTACTTC
15	TRBJ1-1	TRBD1	TRBV25-1	.	CASSDYRGRGTEAFF	TGTGCCAGCAGTGACTACAGGGGAAGGGGCACTGAAGCTTTCTTT
17	TRBJ2-6	TRBD2	TRBV29-1	few	CSVSTSGVNSGANVLTF	TGCAGCGTGTCGACTAGCGGCGTAAACTCTGGGGCCAACGTCCTGACTTTC
15	TRBJ1-4	.	TRBV10-3	few	CATSTGARANEKLFF	TGTGCCACCTCCACGGGGGCGCGGGCTAATGAAAAACTGTTTTTT
13	TRBJ1-1	TRBD1	TRBV7-2	.	CASSSQGFTEAFF	TGTGCCAGCAGCTCACAGGGGTTCACTGAAGCTTTCTTT
16	TRBJ2-3	.	TRBV6-5	few	CASSYQQRSGTDTQYF	TGTGCCAGCAGTTACCAGCAGCGGTCTGGCACAGATACGCAGTATTTT
13	TRBJ2-7	.	TRBV29-1	many	CSIKAVGSYEQYF	TGCAGCATTAAAGCCGTAGGGTCTTACGAGCAGTACTTC
12	TRBJ2-5	TRBD1	TRBV12-3/TRBV12-4	.	CASSPDRETQYF	TGTGCCAGCAGCCCGGACAGGGAGACCCAGTACTTC
13	TRBJ1-2	.	TRBV5-1	.	CASSFGGLSGYTF	TGCGCCAGCAGCTTCGGGGGGCTCAGTGGCTACACCTTC
14	TRBJ2-5	.	TRBV7-6	.	CASSFGPARETQYF	TGTGCCAGCAGCTTTGGTCCTGCCCGGGAGACCCAGTACTTC